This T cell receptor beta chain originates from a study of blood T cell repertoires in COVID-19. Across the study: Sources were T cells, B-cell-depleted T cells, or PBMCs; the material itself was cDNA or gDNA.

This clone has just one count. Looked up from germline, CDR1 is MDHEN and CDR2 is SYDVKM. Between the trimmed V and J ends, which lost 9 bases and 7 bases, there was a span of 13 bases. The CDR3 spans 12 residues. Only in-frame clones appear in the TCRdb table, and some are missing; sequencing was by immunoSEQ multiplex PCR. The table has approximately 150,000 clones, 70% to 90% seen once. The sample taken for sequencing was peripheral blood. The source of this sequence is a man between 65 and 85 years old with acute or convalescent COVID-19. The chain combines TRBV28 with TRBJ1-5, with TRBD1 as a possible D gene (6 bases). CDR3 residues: CASAGGAQPQHF. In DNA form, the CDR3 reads TGTGCCAGTGCGGGGGGGGCACAGCCCCAGCATTTT.